The 13 T cell receptor beta chains below all came from one sample that was sequenced in a study of shared clonotypes between healthy human individuals. Naivety among CD8 cells was defined by CD45RO negativity and positive CCR7 selection, thereby excluding terminally differentiated effector memory CD45RA+ cells. This table comes from immunoSEQ multiplex PCR, and its TCRdb copy is limited to in-frame clones, with some not included. The profile covers under 1 million clones, with 80% to 95% appearing a single time and 20% to 30% taken by the ten largest. The sequenced material came from naive CD8+ T cells sorted from blood. These receptors originate from a man aged 25-40 years in good health.

V is TRBV30 and J is TRBJ1-2; no firm D call. Looked up from germline, CDR1 is GTSNPN and CDR2 is SVGIG (reference sequence). V lost 5 bases, J lost 5 bases, and 9 bases lay in between. This CDR3 spans 11 amino acids. The CDR3 nucleotides read TGTGCCTGGTGGGGAAATTATGGCTACACCTTC. This translates into CAWWGNYGYTF.

The chain couples TRBV21-1 to TRBJ1-1. TRBV21-1 is assigned pseudogene status. The CDR3 has 16 residues. The CDR3 loop is CASRSLVLHIRTEAFF. The CDR3, as DNA: TGTGCCAGCAGGTCATTGGTACTACACATTCGCACTGAAGCTTTCTTT.

The chain couples TRBV14 to TRBJ1-2; D gene uncertain. The V gene lost 1 base and the J gene lost 2 bases, with 5 bases spanning the gap. CDR1 is SGHDN and CDR2 is FVKESK in the germline V gene. This CDR3 contains 13 residues. Here the CDR3 DNA reads TGTGCCAGCAGCCAAGGTCCCAACTATGGCTACACCTTC. Translating it yields CASSQGPNYGYTF.

The V gene is TRBV19, the J gene TRBJ1-1, with D maybe TRBD1 (5 bases). The CDR3 runs to 14 residues. CDR1 and CDR2 (germline): LNHDA, SQIVND (reference sequence). Trimming shortened V by 3 bases and J by 6 bases, and 14 bases separated the two germline ends. The CDR3: CASSILGRGPEAFF. CDR3 coding DNA: TGTGCCAGTAGTATTCTGGGGCGCGGTCCTGAAGCTTTCTTT.

The V gene is TRBV5-1, the J gene TRBJ2-7, with D maybe TRBD2 (7 bases). V dropped 1 base and J dropped 5 bases, with 19 bases sitting between them. This CDR3 region has 16 residues. Germline-derived CDR1 and CDR2 are SGHRS and YFSETQ. The CDR3 sequence is CASSLSLTRGPNEQYF. DNA for the CDR3: TGCGCCAGCAGCTTGTCCCTGACGCGGGGGCCCAACGAGCAGTACTTC.

This chain connects TRBV4-1 to TRBJ2-2; D is possibly TRBD2 (5 bases). Germline CDR1 reads MGHRA; CDR2 reads YSYEKL. This CDR3 is 14 amino acids long. With 7 bases removed from V and 1 base from J, the gap between germline ends came to 10 bases. The CDR3 reads CASTSRVNTGELFF. CDR3 DNA sequence: TGCGCCAGCACATCGCGGGTGAACACCGGGGAGCTGTTTTTT.

Only one count was recorded for this clone. This rearrangement joins TRBV11-3 to TRBJ2-1; 7 bases align to TRBD2. Per germline, CDR1 SGHNT and CDR2 YENEEA. V lost 0 bases, J lost 5 bases, and 13 bases stayed unmatched. CDR3 length: 18 amino acids. The CDR3 loop is CASSLEPAGTTLNNEQFF. CDR3 in DNA: TGTGCCAGCAGCTTAGAGCCAGCCGGGACTACACTTAACAATGAGCAGTTCTTC.

V gene TRBV10-3 combines with J gene TRBJ2-3; 8 bases are shared with TRBD1. Germline CDR1 reads ENHRY; CDR2 reads SYGVKD. This CDR3 comprises 15 residues. V trimming: 3 bases; J trimming: 0 bases; junction bases outside the gene matches: 2. CDR3 loop: CAISEQGVSTDTQYF. The DNA of the CDR3 is TGTGCCATCAGTGAACAGGGGGTCAGCACAGATACGCAGTATTTT.

This clone is a singleton in its sample. This sequence joins TRBV11-3 and TRBJ2-1; 13 bases match TRBD2. In germline, CDR1 is SGHNT, CDR2 YENEEA. With 4 bases clipped from V and 7 bases from J, the junction kept 7 bases outside the gene matches. The CDR3 has 16 residues. The DNA of the CDR3 is TGTGCCAGCAGCTCCCCGGGACTAGCGGGAAGTAATGAGCAGTTCTTC. Its translation is CASSSPGLAGSNEQFF.

The J gene is TRBJ2-1, the V gene TRBV2; D not certain. V was pared by 7 bases and J by 0 bases, with 13 bases between. This CDR3 is built from 15 residues. Germline lookup yields CDR1 SNHLY and CDR2 FYNNEI. In DNA, the CDR3 is TGTGCCAGCATGGTAGCTCGGGTCTCCTACAATGAGCAGTTCTTC. This codes for CASMVARVSYNEQFF.

J is TRBJ2-5 and V is TRBV5-4; 7 positions match TRBD2. V lost 4 bases to trimming and J lost 3 bases; unmatched junction nucleotides: 9. Germline lookup yields CDR1 SGHNT and CDR2 YYREEE (reference sequence). The CDR3 spans 15 residues. CDR3 residues: CASSPQLAEKETQYF. In DNA, the CDR3 is TGTGCCAGCAGCCCCCAGCTAGCGGAAAAAGAGACCCAGTACTTC.

This chain joins TRBV28 and TRBJ2-7, with 8 bases aligning to TRBD1. The V segment lost 5 bases and the J segment 5 bases; nucleotides outside the gene matches: 8. Germline V gives CDR1 MDHEN, CDR2 SYDVKM. The CDR3 has 14 residues. The CDR3 spells CASSSRGRIHEQYF. In DNA form, the CDR3 reads TGTGCCAGCAGTAGCAGGGGGCGTATCCACGAGCAGTACTTC.

To note about this clone: This CDR3 is also generated by other DNA sequences in the sample. The chain carries TRBV7-9 and TRBJ2-1; 8 positions match TRBD1. J gave up 7 bases and V 2 bases, and 4 bases lay outside the gene matches. The CDR3 has 14 amino acids. Germline assignment: CDR1 SEHNR and CDR2 FQNEAQ (reference sequence). The CDR3 nucleotides are TGTGCCAGCAGCTTAAGCACAGGGGGTAATGAGCAGTTCTTC. This codes for CASSLSTGGNEQFF.